One sample yielded the 29 T cell receptor beta chains listed below, sequenced in a study of cytomegalovirus exposure and HLA in healthy donors (dated by TCRdb to the late 2010s). Library generation was performed with the immunoSEQ multiplex PCR assay. For the multiplex PCR, a mixture combining 60 forward primers for TCR Vbeta segments and 13 reverse primers for TCR Jbeta segments was used. The source is immuneACCESS, and TCRdb retained only in-frame sequences with V and J called. Part of the clones is not carried over; for the studies checked, unresolved V genes explain less than half of this, and the remainder is unexplained. The sample includes approximately 170,000 clones, with roughly 79% observed a single time. The ten largest clonotypes hold 1.5% to 1.9% of the sample. Sample: PBMCs. The receptors here all came from a man in his forties or fifties in good health and CMV-seronegative.

This clone was counted only a few times. This sequence joins TRBV18 and TRBJ2-3, with D perhaps TRBD1 (5 bases). V shed 4 bases and J shed 6 bases, with 14 bases lying between them. The CDR3 consists of 14 residues. From germline, CDR1 is KGHSH and CDR2 LQKENI. The CDR3 here is CASSLVGVGDTQYF. The CDR3 bases are TGTGCCAGCTCACTAGTAGGGGTCGGGGATACGCAGTATTTT. Using reference TRBV18 and TRBJ2-3 for the parts outside the CDR3, the full variable domain is NAGVMQNPRHLVRRRGQEARLRCSPMKGHSHVYWYRQLPEEGLKFMVYLQKENIIDESGMPKERFSAEFPKEGPSILRIQQVVRGDSAAYFCASSLVGVGDTQYFGPGTRLTVL.

V is TRBV7-9 and J is TRBJ1-1; 7 bases map to TRBD1. Germline V gene sequence: CDR1 SEHNR, CDR2 FQNEAQ (reference sequence). CDR3 length: 19 residues. The junction had 23 bases not matched to a gene; V was cut back by 3 bases and J by 7 bases. This chain's CDR3 is CASSLVKWDSALSNGEAFF. CDR3 DNA: TGTGCCAGCAGCTTGGTAAAATGGGACAGCGCACTCAGCAATGGTGAAGCTTTCTTT.

The V gene is TRBV15, the J gene TRBJ1-4; 9 positions match TRBD1. After removal of 5 bases from V and 7 bases from J, the junction contained 8 bases not matched to a gene. The CDR3 consists of 15 residues. The germline gives CDR1 LNHNV, CDR2 YYDKDF (reference sequence). The CDR3 region is CATSAGQGLGEKLFF. The CDR3 nucleotides read TGTGCCACCAGCGCCGGACAGGGGTTGGGTGAAAAACTGTTTTTT. Filled out from reference TRBV15 and TRBJ1-4, the complete variable domain reads DAMVIQNPRYQVTQFGKPVTLSCSQTLNHNVMYWYQQKSSQAPKLLFHYYDKDFNNEADTPDNFQSRRPNTSFCFLDIRSPGLGDTAMYLCATSAGQGLGEKLFFGSGTQLSVL.

The chain links TRBV20-1 to TRBJ2-7, with a tentative D call TRBD2 (6 bases). Germline lookup yields CDR1 DFQATT and CDR2 SNEGSKA (reference sequence). This CDR3 is 10 amino acids long. As DNA, the CDR3 is TGCAGCCCGGGGGCCTACGAGCAGTACTTC. Amino acids: CSPGAYEQYF.

This clone was counted only a few times. The chain employs TRBV5-1 and TRBJ1-4, with TRBD1 as a possible D gene (5 bases). CDR3 size: 14 residues. V lost 1 base and J lost 3, with 7 bases in between. Germline CDR1 and CDR2: SGHRS and YFSETQ. CDR3 sequence: CASSLTGSNEKLFF. The CDR3 DNA follows: TGCGCCAGCAGCTTGACAGGATCTAATGAAAAACTGTTTTTT.

Comments on this clone: One end of the junction does not line up with germline, which may come from a read error. V usage is TRBV25-1 and J usage is TRBJ2-1; TRBD2 agrees at 9 bases. The CDR3 extends over 17 amino acids. From germline, CDR1 is MGHDK and CDR2 SYGVNS. CDR3 sequence reads: CAGSEDESGRPYNEQFF. Written as DNA, the CDR3 is TGTGCCGGCAGTGAAGATGAAAGCGGGAGGCCCTACAATGAGCAGTTCTTC.

Regarding this clone: Sequence at one end of the junction differs from germline and may be a read error. The J gene is TRBJ2-6, the V gene TRBV9, with D perhaps matching TRBD1 (6 bases). Germline lookup yields CDR1 SGDLS and CDR2 YYNGEE. The length of the CDR3 is 15 residues. CDR3 DNA sequence: TGTGCCAGCAGCACACAGGGACCTGGGGCCAACGGCCTGACTTTC. Amino acid sequence: CASSTQGPGANGLTF.

This chain links TRBV7-3 with TRBJ1-3; maybe TRBD1 (6 bases). The CDR3 length is 14 residues. The ends were cut back, 4 bases at V and 9 bases at J, with 16 bases in the middle. CDR1 SGHTA and CDR2 FQGTGA come from the germline V gene. CDR3 nucleotide sequence: TGTGCCAGCAGCTCCGGACAGCCCGGAGGCACCATATATTTT. Translation gives CASSSGQPGGTIYF.

The V and J genes are TRBV2 and TRBJ2-5, with D possibly matching TRBD1 (6 bases). V was cut by 10 bases and J by 4 bases, with 13 bases left in between. The CDR3 is made up of 12 amino acids. In germline, CDR1 is SNHLY, CDR2 FYNNEI. CDR3 DNA sequence: TGTGCCATTTTGACAGGAGGAGAGACCCAGTACTTC. Protein sequence: CAILTGGETQYF.

The rearrangement links TRBV19 to TRBJ1-5; the match to TRBD1 covers 7 bases. Looked up from germline, CDR1 is LNHDA and CDR2 is SQIVND (reference sequence). V lost 10 bases, J lost 3 bases, and 9 bases stayed unmatched. The CDR3 length is 14 residues. CDR3 amino acids: CATTTGETNQPQHF. CDR3 nucleotides: TGTGCCACAACCACAGGGGAGACCAATCAGCCCCAGCATTTT.

The table lists this clone with a count of one. The chain has TRBV9 and TRBJ2-3; D might be TRBD1 (5 bases). The germline gives CDR1 SGDLS, CDR2 YYNGEE. There are 13 residues in the CDR3. The V end was cut by 4 bases, the J end by 6 bases, with 12 bases between. CDR3 region: CASSPGQPDTQYF. In DNA form, the CDR3 reads TGTGCCAGCAGCCCAGGACAACCCGATACGCAGTATTTT.

The chain is built from TRBV25-1 and TRBJ1-6; no firm D call. CDR1 and CDR2 from the germline V gene are MGHDK and SYGVNS. The V gene lost 4 bases and the J gene lost 6 bases, with 4 bases spanning the gap. The CDR3 is 12 amino acids. CDR3 sequence: CASSGSNSPLHF. DNA of the CDR3: TGTGCCAGCAGTGGTAGTAATTCACCCCTCCACTTT.

The chain couples TRBV5-1 to TRBJ2-3, with a possible D match to TRBD1 (5 bases). CDR1 SGHRS and CDR2 YFSETQ come from the germline V gene. The CDR3 is 13 residues long. Trimming took off 2 bases at V and 3 bases at J, with 7 bases between the two ends. The CDR3 spells CASSFQGTDTQYF. The CDR3 DNA reads TGCGCCAGCAGCTTTCAGGGTACAGATACGCAGTATTTT.

The chain carries TRBV6-1 and TRBJ2-1; 9 nucleotides match TRBD2. V trimming: 2 bases; J trimming: 2 bases; junction bases outside the gene matches: 10. This CDR3 region has 18 residues. Per the germline V gene, CDR1 is MNHNS and CDR2 is SASEGT. The CDR3 region has the DNA TGTGCCAGCAGTGAAAGGAGCGGGAGGAAGGTCCCCTACAATGAGCAGTTCTTC. This sequence encodes CASSERSGRKVPYNEQFF.

The chain joins TRBV5-1 to TRBJ2-7, with D perhaps TRBD1 (6 bases). Trimming removed 0 bases at V and 0 bases at J, with 13 bases between. Per the germline V gene, CDR1 is SGHRS and CDR2 is YFSETQ. The CDR3 has 16 amino acids. CDR3 region: CASSLAPTGSSYEQYF. CDR3 bases: TGCGCCAGCAGCTTGGCACCGACAGGTAGCTCCTACGAGCAGTACTTC.

The CDR3 reads CASSPSGQGAQGEQYF. CDR3 coding DNA: TGTGCCAGCTCACCTTCCGGACAGGGGGCGCAAGGCGAGCAGTACTTC. The chain is built from TRBV18 and TRBJ2-7, with 11 bases that match TRBD1. Germline V gene sequence: CDR1 KGHSH, CDR2 LQKENI. The CDR3 loop spans 16 amino acids. J gave up 6 bases and V 3 bases, and 10 bases lay outside the gene matches.

This clone was seen just once. The genes are TRBV5-1 and TRBJ2-5; the match to TRBD2 covers 10 bases. There are 16 residues in the CDR3. Trimming removed 3 bases from V and 2 bases from J; junction bases left unmatched: 7. Germline CDR1 and CDR2: SGHRS and YFSETQ. CDR3 in amino acids: CASSWASGSIQETQYF. The CDR3 DNA sequence: TGCGCCAGCAGCTGGGCTAGCGGGAGCATACAAGAGACCCAGTACTTC.

This clone was seen a few times. The chain is built from TRBV30 and TRBJ2-5; 9 nucleotides align to TRBD1. The V gene's germline CDR1 is GTSNPN and CDR2 SVGIG (reference sequence). There are 15 residues in the CDR3. Losses at the gene ends were 2 bases for V and 4 bases for J; bases not matched to a gene: 8. The chain's CDR3 is CAWSRGQGGVETQYF. Written as DNA, the CDR3 is TGTGCCTGGAGTAGGGGACAGGGAGGGGTAGAGACCCAGTACTTC.

This chain joins TRBV6-1 and TRBJ1-1; tentative D call: TRBD1 (5 bases). Germline V CDR1 and CDR2: MNHNS, SASEGT. The CDR3 runs to 14 residues. Trimming took 8 bases from V and 1 from J, leaving 14 bases between them. This CDR3 is CASGLTGWNTEAFF. DNA of the CDR3: TGTGCCAGCGGATTAACAGGATGGAACACTGAAGCTTTCTTT.

The chain is built from TRBV28 and TRBJ1-4, with D perhaps matching TRBD1 (6 bases). CDR1 and CDR2 (germline): MDHEN, SYDVKM. This CDR3 region has 14 residues. V dropped 3 bases and J dropped 7 bases, with 12 bases sitting between them. The DNA of the CDR3 is TGTGCCAGCAGTTTGGGGGGGCGCGGTGAAAAACTGTTTTTT. Translating gives CASSLGGRGEKLFF.

V gene TRBV6-4 combines with J gene TRBJ2-2, with 10 nucleotides matching TRBD2. This CDR3 is 16 amino acids long. V gave up 4 bases and J gave up 5 bases; unmatched junction bases: 7. Germline V lookup: CDR1 MRHNA, CDR2 SNTAGT. The chain's CDR3 is CASSGLAGAVTGELFF. The CDR3 bases are TGTGCCAGCAGTGGCCTAGCGGGAGCGGTGACCGGGGAGCTGTTTTTT.

The rearrangement joins TRBV6-1 to TRBJ2-7, with 9 bases identical to TRBD1. This CDR3 spans 15 amino acids. The germline V gene encodes CDR1 MNHNS and CDR2 SASEGT. V shed 2 bases and J 6 bases; nucleotides not matched to a gene: 8. As DNA, the CDR3 is TGTGCCAGCAGTGAATTTGGGACAGGGTCGCCCGAGCAGTACGTC. This sequence encodes CASSEFGTGSPEQYV.

This rearrangement joins TRBV7-2 to TRBJ2-3; D unresolved. Trimming removed 1 base at V and 3 bases at J, with 11 bases between. From germline, CDR1 is SGHTA and CDR2 FQGNSA. The CDR3 is made up of 15 amino acids. The CDR3 sequence: CASSLGGGFTDTQYF. CDR3 DNA: TGTGCCAGCAGCTTAGGCGGTGGCTTTACAGATACGCAGTATTTT.

J is TRBJ2-3 and V is TRBV11-2; possible D gene TRBD2, 6 bases. The CDR3 consists of 16 residues. Germline V gene data show CDR1 as SGHAT and CDR2 as FQNNGV. V dropped 1 base and J dropped 1 base, with 12 bases sitting between them. The CDR3 bases are TGTGCCAGCAGCTTAGGGGCGGGAACGGGCACAGATACGCAGTATTTT. It translates to CASSLGAGTGTDTQYF.

The chain links TRBV29-1 to TRBJ2-5, with a tentative D call TRBD2 (6 bases). Deletions cut 4 bases from V and 2 bases from J, with 11 bases between. Germline V gives CDR1 SQVTM, CDR2 ANQGSEA. This CDR3 comprises 13 residues. The CDR3 loop reads CSVVRDWQETQYF. Here the CDR3 DNA reads TGCAGCGTTGTAAGGGACTGGCAAGAGACCCAGTACTTC.

This chain joins TRBV5-4 and TRBJ1-4; 10 nucleotides line up with TRBD1. J was trimmed by 7 bases and V by 0 bases; bases with no gene match: 3. The CDR3 runs 15 residues. CDR1 SGHNT and CDR2 YYREEE come from the germline V gene (reference sequence). The CDR3 nucleotides read TGTGCCAGCAGCTTGGGGGGACAGGGGTTTGAAAAACTGTTTTTT. Translation gives CASSLGGQGFEKLFF. Together with reference TRBV5-4 and TRBJ1-4, the CDR3 gives the full variable domain: ETGVTQSPTHLIKTRGQQVTLRCSSQSGHNTVSWYQQALGQGPQFIFQYYREEENGRGNFPPRFSGLQFPNYSSELNVNALELDDSALYLCASSLGGQGFEKLFFGSGTQLSVL.

J is TRBJ1-3 and V is TRBV15; 9 bases fit TRBD1. V shed 4 bases, J shed 0 bases, and the junction held 4 bases outside the gene matches. From germline, CDR1 is LNHNV and CDR2 YYDKDF (reference sequence). The CDR3 is 16 residues long. The CDR3 nucleotides are TGTGCCACCAGCAACCTACAGGGGGCCTCTGGAAACACCATATATTTT. Translating gives CATSNLQGASGNTIYF.

In nucleotides, the CDR3 is TGCAGCGTTGTTGGCCCCCCAGGGGAAGAGACCCAGTACTTC. This gives the protein CSVVGPPGEETQYF. The chain employs TRBV29-1 and TRBJ2-5, with a possible D match to TRBD1 (6 bases). The CDR3 has 14 residues. Trimming took off 4 bases at V and 3 bases at J, with 15 bases between the two ends. Germline V gene sequence: CDR1 SQVTM, CDR2 ANQGSEA. Looking up the rest from reference TRBV29-1 and TRBJ2-5 gives the full variable domain: SAVISQKPSRDICQRGTSLTIQCQVDSQVTMMFWYRQQPGQSLTLIATANQGSEATYESGFVIDKFPISRPNLTFSTLTVSNMSPEDSSIYLCSVVGPPGEETQYFGPGTRLLVL.

The genes are TRBV7-2 and TRBJ2-5; D uncertain. Germline values: CDR1 SGHTA, CDR2 FQGNSA. The CDR3 has 15 residues. V lost 4 bases, J lost 5 bases, and 17 bases lay in between. The CDR3 sequence is CASSSETTQAETQYF. CDR3 nucleotide sequence: TGTGCCAGCAGCTCCGAGACAACTCAGGCGGAGACCCAGTACTTC.